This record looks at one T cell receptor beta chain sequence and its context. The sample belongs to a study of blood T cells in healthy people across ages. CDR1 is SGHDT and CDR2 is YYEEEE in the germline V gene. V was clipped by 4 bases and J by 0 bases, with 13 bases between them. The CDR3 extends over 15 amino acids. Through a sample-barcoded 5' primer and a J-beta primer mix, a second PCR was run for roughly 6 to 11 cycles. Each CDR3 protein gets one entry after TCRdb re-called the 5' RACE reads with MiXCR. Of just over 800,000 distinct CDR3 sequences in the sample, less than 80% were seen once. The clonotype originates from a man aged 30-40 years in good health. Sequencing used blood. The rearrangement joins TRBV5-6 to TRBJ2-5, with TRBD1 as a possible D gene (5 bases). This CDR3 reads CASSPEDRYQETQYF. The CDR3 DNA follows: TGTGCCAGCAGCCCTGAAGACAGATACCAAGAGACCCAGTACTTC.